These T cell receptor beta chains were read from a single sample in a study of shared clonotypes between healthy human individuals. Data came from immunoSEQ multiplex PCR; TCRdb stores just in-frame clones and leaves some out. The sample shows almost 700,000 clones, about 91% of them seen only once. Specimen: naive CD8+ T cells sorted from blood. Receptors were obtained from a man aged 25 to 45 in good health. Both conserved end residues are part of each CDR3. A D gene is named only where the DNA matches it firmly. Only some rows state a clone size, as once, few, many or a class for expanded clones.

clone size,J gene,D gene,V gene,CDR3 protein
-,TRBJ2-1,-,TRBV7-9,CASSLMASGESQFF
-,TRBJ2-7,-,TRBV27,CASSLKGWGSSYEQYF
-,TRBJ2-1,-,TRBV10-3,CAIRGTENEQFF
-,TRBJ1-1,-,TRBV15,CATRNPLNTEAFF
-,TRBJ2-3,-,TRBV7-9,CASSLFGGRDTQYF
-,TRBJ2-1,-,TRBV9,CASSVVAGTTYNEQFF
-,TRBJ2-1,-,TRBV2,CASRDTIYNEQFF
-,TRBJ2-1,-,TRBV7-9,CASSLATVSYNEQFF
-,TRBJ2-4,TRBD2,TRBV5-1,CASSSGLAGRLENIQYF
-,TRBJ2-1,TRBD1,TRBV27,CASSPSDREYNEQFF
-,TRBJ1-2,-,TRBV11-2,CASRPPRGPDGYTF
once,TRBJ2-7,TRBD2,TRBV5-1,CASSLVAGGAYEQYF
-,TRBJ2-7,-,TRBV10-3,CAISELEAGDLLEQYF
-,TRBJ2-2,-,TRBV11-3,CASSSWGDTGELFF
-,TRBJ2-7,TRBD2,TRBV28,CASSFSSGRALTYEQYF
-,TRBJ1-1,-,TRBV11-3,CATALGGFEAFF
-,TRBJ2-3,TRBD2,TRBV7-9,CASSLHGRASTDTQYF